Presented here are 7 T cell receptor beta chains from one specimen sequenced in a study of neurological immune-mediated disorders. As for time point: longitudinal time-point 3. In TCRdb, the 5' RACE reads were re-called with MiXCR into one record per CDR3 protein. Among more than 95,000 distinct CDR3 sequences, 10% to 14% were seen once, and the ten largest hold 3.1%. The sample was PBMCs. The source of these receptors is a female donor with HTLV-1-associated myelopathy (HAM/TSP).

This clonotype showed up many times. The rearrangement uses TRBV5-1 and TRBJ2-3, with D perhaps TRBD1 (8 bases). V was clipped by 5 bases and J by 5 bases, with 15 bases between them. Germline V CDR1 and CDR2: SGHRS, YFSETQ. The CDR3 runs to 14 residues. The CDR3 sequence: CASRQGGQVDTQYF. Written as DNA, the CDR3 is TGCGCCAGCAGACAGGGGGGGCAGGTAGATACGCAGTATTTT.

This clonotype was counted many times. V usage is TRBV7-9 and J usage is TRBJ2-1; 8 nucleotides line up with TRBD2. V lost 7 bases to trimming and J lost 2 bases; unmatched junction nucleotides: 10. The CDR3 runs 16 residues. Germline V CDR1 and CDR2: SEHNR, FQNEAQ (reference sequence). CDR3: CASTLSLAGTYNEQFF. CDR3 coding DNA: TGTGCCAGCACCCTCTCGCTAGCGGGTACCTACAATGAGCAGTTCTTC. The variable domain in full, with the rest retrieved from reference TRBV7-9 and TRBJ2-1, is DTGVSQNPRHKITKRGQNVTFRCDPISEHNRLYWYRQTLGQGPEFLTYFQNEAQLEKSRLLSDRFSAERPKGSFSTLEIQRTEQGDSAMYLCASTLSLAGTYNEQFFGPGTRLTVL.

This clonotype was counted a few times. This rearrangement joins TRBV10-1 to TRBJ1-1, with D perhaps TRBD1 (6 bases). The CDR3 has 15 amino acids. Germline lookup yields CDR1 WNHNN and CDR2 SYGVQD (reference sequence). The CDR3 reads CPRIQGGSRRTEAFF. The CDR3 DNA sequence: TGCCCACGGATACAAGGGGGATCGAGAAGGACTGAAGCTTTCTTT.

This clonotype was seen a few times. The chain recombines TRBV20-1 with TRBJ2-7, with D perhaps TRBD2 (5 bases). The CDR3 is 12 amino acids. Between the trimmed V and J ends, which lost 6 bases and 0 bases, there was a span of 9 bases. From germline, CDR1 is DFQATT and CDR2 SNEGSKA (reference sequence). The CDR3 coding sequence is TGCAGTGCAGAACTAGTCTCCTACGAGCAGTACTTC. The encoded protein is CSAELVSYEQYF.

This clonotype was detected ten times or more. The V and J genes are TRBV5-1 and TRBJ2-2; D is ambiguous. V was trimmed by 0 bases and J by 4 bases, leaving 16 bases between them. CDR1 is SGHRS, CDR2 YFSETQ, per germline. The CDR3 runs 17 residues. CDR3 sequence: CASSLVKTHPPTGELFF. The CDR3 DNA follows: TGCGCCAGCAGCTTGGTAAAGACCCACCCTCCCACCGGGGAGCTGTTTTTT.

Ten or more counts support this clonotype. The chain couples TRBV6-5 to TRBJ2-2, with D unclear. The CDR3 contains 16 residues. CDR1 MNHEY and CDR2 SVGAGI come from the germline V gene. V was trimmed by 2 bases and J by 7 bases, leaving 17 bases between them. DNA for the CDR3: TGTGCCAGCAGTTACGTGGGAAAAAGAGCTGGCGGGGAGCTGTTTTTT. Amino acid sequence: CASSYVGKRAGGELFF.

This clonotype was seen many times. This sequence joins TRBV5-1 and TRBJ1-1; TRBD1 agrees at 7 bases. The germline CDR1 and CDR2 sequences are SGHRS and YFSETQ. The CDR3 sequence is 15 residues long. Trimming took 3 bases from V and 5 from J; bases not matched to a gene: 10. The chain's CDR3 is CASSYYDREGTEAFF. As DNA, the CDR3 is TGCGCCAGCAGCTACTACGACAGGGAGGGTACTGAAGCTTTCTTT.